This is a list of T cell receptor beta chains from one sample in a study of cytomegalovirus exposure and HLA in healthy donors. Generated by immunoSEQ multiplex PCR, the TCRdb table keeps only in-frame clones and is missing some. The sample lists just over 150,000 clones; 70% to 85% were seen once. Sequencing input: PBMCs. The source is a man aged 45-60 years in good health and CMV-seropositive. The CDR3 runs from the conserved cysteine through the conserved F or W. A D gene is named only where the DNA matches it firmly. Expanded clones are given a class, and other clones once, few, many or no size at all.

abundance | j_gene | d_gene | v_gene | CDR3nt | CDR3aa
NA | TRBJ1-2 | NA | TRBV6-6 | TGTGCCAGCAGTTACTTAACAGGGCGCTATGGCTACACCTTC | CASSYLTGRYGYTF
NA | TRBJ1-2 | NA | TRBV19 | TGTGCCAGTACCCCGGTCGATAACTATGGCTACACCTTC | CASTPVDNYGYTF
NA | TRBJ1-1 | TRBD1 | TRBV30 | TGTGCCGGGGAACAGGGGTTGAACACTGAAGCTTTCTTT | CAGEQGLNTEAFF
NA | TRBJ1-2 | TRBD1 | TRBV2 | TGTGCCAGCAGATCGGACAGGGAATATGGCTACACCTTC | CASRSDREYGYTF
once | TRBJ2-5 | NA | TRBV6-5 | TGTGCCAGTACCCGTGGCCCACAAGAGACCCAGTACTTC | CASTRGPQETQYF
NA | TRBJ2-7 | TRBD1 | TRBV10-1 | TGCGCCAGCAGTGAGACAGGGGACTACGAGCAGTACTTC | CASSETGDYEQYF
NA | TRBJ1-5 | TRBD1 | TRBV27 | TGTGCCAGCAGTCCGCGACAGGGTCGGCAGCCCCAGCATTTT | CASSPRQGRQPQHF
few | TRBJ2-1 | TRBD2 | TRBV27 | TGTGCCAGCAGTAACGGGGGGGGTATCTCCAATGAGCAGTTCTTC | CASSNGGGISNEQFF
NA | TRBJ1-6 | NA | TRBV4-1 | TGCGCCAGCAGCCCGATCCCAGGGGATAACTCACCCCTCCACTTT | CASSPIPGDNSPLHF
NA | TRBJ2-3 | TRBD1 | TRBV15 | TGTGCCACCAGCAGAGCCGGGACAGGGTACACAGATACGCAGTATTTT | CATSRAGTGYTDTQYF
NA | TRBJ2-1 | TRBD2 | TRBV7-3 | TGTGCCAGCAGCTTAGGGATAGCGGGACCCAATGAGCAGTTCTTC | CASSLGIAGPNEQFF
NA | TRBJ1-3 | NA | TRBV7-8 | TGTGCCAGCAGCTTAGTGCAGGGCTCTGGAAACACCATATATTTT | CASSLVQGSGNTIYF
NA | TRBJ2-1 | TRBD1 | TRBV6-1 | TGTGCCAGCAGTGCTCAGGGGACAGGCGTTAGAGAGCAGTTCTTC | CASSAQGTGVREQFF
NA | TRBJ1-2 | NA | TRBV7-2 | TGTGCCAGCACCATACCTCCAGGGCCCCACTATGGCTACACCTTC | CASTIPPGPHYGYTF
once | TRBJ1-4 | NA | TRBV19 | TGTGCCACCTCAGGGATTACGGAAAAACTGTTTTTT | CATSGITEKLFF
NA | TRBJ1-5 | NA | TRBV6-5 | TGTGCCAGCGGGCCGGGAGGGTTTGGCAATCAGCCCCAGCATTTT | CASGPGGFGNQPQHF
NA | TRBJ1-2 | NA | TRBV7-9 | TGTGCCAGCAGCTTGGAGACAGTGCTTAACTATGGCTACACCTTC | CASSLETVLNYGYTF
NA | TRBJ2-4 | NA | TRBV19 | TGTGCCAGTGAAACCTCGGAGGGGAACATTCAGTACTTC | CASETSEGNIQYF
few | TRBJ2-2 | NA | TRBV9 | TGTGCCAGCAGCGCCAGAAAGGGAGGTGGCACCGGGGAGCTGTTTTTT | CASSARKGGGTGELFF
few | TRBJ1-4 | TRBD1 | TRBV2 | TGTGCCAGCAGGGGGGGGACAGGGCCAGAAAAACTGTTTTTT | CASRGGTGPEKLFF
NA | TRBJ1-2 | NA | TRBV27 | TGTGCCAGCAAAAAGGGAGGGACACAAGACAACTATGGCTACACCTTC | CASKKGGTQDNYGYTF
NA | TRBJ2-5 | TRBD1 | TRBV5-4 | TGTGCCAGCAAGGACAGGGTTGGGGAGACCCAGTACTTC | CASKDRVGETQYF
NA | TRBJ1-3 | NA | TRBV6-5 | TGTGCCAGCAGTTACCTATCAGACAGAGGCAGAAACACCATATATTTT | CASSYLSDRGRNTIYF
NA | TRBJ2-7 | NA | TRBV6-5 | TGTGCCAGCAGTCAGGGGTCCTACGAGCAGTACTTC | CASSQGSYEQYF
NA | TRBJ2-6 | NA | TRBV4-1 | TGCGCCAGCAGCCAAGCCCCGACAGGGAGGACTGGGGCCAACGTCCTGACTTTC | CASSQAPTGRTGANVLTF
NA | TRBJ2-3 | NA | TRBV5-1 | TGCGCCAGCAGCTTGGTGTCCGTCACAGATACGCAGTATTTT | CASSLVSVTDTQYF